What follows are 14 T cell receptor beta chains derived from one specimen sequenced in a study of cytomegalovirus exposure and HLA in healthy donors. PCR amplification relied on 60 Vbeta primers (plus 13 Jbeta primers). The assay was immunoSEQ multiplex PCR, and TCRdb's table has in-frame clones only and misses some. The sample consists of about 160,000 clones, 79% of them appearing once. Sequencing used PBMCs. The receptors here all came from a human donor in good health.

The chain is built from TRBV5-4 and TRBJ2-1; 8 nucleotides agree with TRBD2. The CDR3 consists of 16 residues. V lost 4 bases, J lost 1 base, and 7 bases stayed unmatched. CDR1 is SGHNT and CDR2 is YYREEE in the germline V gene (reference sequence). The CDR3 coding sequence is TGTGCCAGCAGCACATTAGCGGGGCAATCCTACAATGAGCAGTTCTTC. Amino acids: CASSTLAGQSYNEQFF. The full variable domain, in which reference TRBV5-4 and TRBJ2-1 provide the parts outside the CDR3, is ETGVTQSPTHLIKTRGQQVTLRCSSQSGHNTVSWYQQALGQGPQFIFQYYREEENGRGNFPPRFSGLQFPNYSSELNVNALELDDSALYLCASSTLAGQSYNEQFFGPGTRLTVL.

The chain uses TRBV19 and TRBJ1-1, with TRBD1 as a possible D gene (5 bases). Germline V gives CDR1 LNHDA, CDR2 SQIVND (reference sequence). The CDR3 consists of 14 residues. Trimming pared 6 bases from V and 0 bases from J, leaving 11 bases between. CDR3 sequence reads: CASRRQFMNTEAFF. For the CDR3, the DNA is TGTGCCAGTAGACGACAGTTCATGAACACTGAAGCTTTCTTT.

The chain has TRBV10-2 and TRBJ2-1; 11 positions agree with TRBD1. V lost 6 bases and J lost 4; bases outside the gene matches: 5. This CDR3 comprises 15 residues. Germline CDR1 and CDR2: WSHSY and SAAADI. The CDR3 sequence: CASRDGQGAYNEQFF. In nucleotides, the CDR3 is TGCGCCAGCAGGGATGGACAGGGGGCATACAATGAGCAGTTCTTC.

The chain recombines TRBV7-7 with TRBJ2-5; TRBD1 is a possible D gene (5 bases). The V end lost 1 base, the J end lost 5 bases, and 14 bases lay between the germline ends. This CDR3 spans 15 amino acids. Germline V gene lookup returns CDR1 SSHAT and CDR2 FNYEAQ (reference sequence). CDR3 nucleotides: TGTGCCAGCAGCTTAGGGGTCCAGGGCTGGGAGACCCAGTACTTC. It codes for CASSLGVQGWETQYF.

The table lists this clone with a count of one. The rearrangement links TRBV25-1 to TRBJ1-2; 7 bases are shared with TRBD1. CDR1 MGHDK and CDR2 SYGVNS come from the germline V gene. There are 15 residues in the CDR3. V dropped 4 bases and J dropped 8; count of bases not matched to a gene: 13. DNA of the CDR3: TGTGCCAGCAGTGTCACAGCCGGGACAGCCGGGGGCTACACCTTC. Translated: CASSVTAGTAGGYTF.

The CDR3 DNA sequence: TGTGCCTGGACAGGACAGGGTGGATATCAGCCCCAGCATTTT. This gives the protein CAWTGQGGYQPQHF. V and J are TRBV30 and TRBJ1-5; 8 positions match TRBD1. Germline CDR1 GTSNPN, CDR2 SVGIG (reference sequence). CDR3 length: 14 amino acids. V shed 4 bases, J shed 5 bases, and the junction held 7 bases outside the gene matches.

The chain joins TRBV15 to TRBJ2-7, with 9 positions matching TRBD1. The length of the CDR3 is 16 residues. The J segment lost 4 bases and the V segment lost 0 bases, leaving 7 bases of the junction unmatched. Germline V gives CDR1 LNHNV, CDR2 YYDKDF (reference sequence). The CDR3 DNA reads as TGTGCCACCAGCAGAGATGTACAGGGGGCTCGGTACGAGCAGTACTTC. Translated, it gives CATSRDVQGARYEQYF. Supplemented by reference TRBV15 and TRBJ2-7, the full variable domain reads DAMVIQNPRYQVTQFGKPVTLSCSQTLNHNVMYWYQQKSSQAPKLLFHYYDKDFNNEADTPDNFQSRRPNTSFCFLDIRSPGLGDTAMYLCATSRDVQGARYEQYFGPGTRLTVT.

V gene TRBV6-6 combines with J gene TRBJ2-7; 10 bases agree with TRBD2. The germline CDR1 and CDR2 sequences are MNHNY and SVGAGI (reference sequence). The CDR3 is 15 residues long. V lost 5 bases and J lost 4; bases outside the gene matches: 8. CDR3 residues: CASSIELAGVYEQYF. The CDR3 DNA reads as TGTGCCAGCAGTATCGAGCTAGCGGGGGTATACGAGCAGTACTTC.

The chain is built from TRBV5-6 and TRBJ2-5; tentatively, D is TRBD2 (6 bases). The CDR3 has 16 amino acids. V was clipped by 4 bases and J by 5 bases, with 21 bases between them. Per germline, CDR1 SGHDT and CDR2 YYEEEE. The CDR3 sequence: CASSGGHPSGVETQYF. CDR3 DNA: TGTGCCAGCAGCGGAGGCCACCCCTCGGGAGTGGAGACCCAGTACTTC.

V is TRBV7-3 and J is TRBJ1-1; D is perhaps TRBD1 (5 bases). This CDR3 region has 15 residues. V lost 5 bases to trimming and J lost 2 bases, with 15 bases between them. CDR1 is SGHTA, CDR2 FQGTGA, per germline. CDR3 sequence reads: CASSLSGGGNTEAFF. The CDR3 DNA is TGTGCCAGCAGCCTCTCGGGGGGGGGAAACACTGAAGCTTTCTTT.

This chain joins TRBV6-1 and TRBJ1-6, with 7 bases aligning to TRBD1. The CDR3 has 15 residues. Germline CDR1 MNHNS, CDR2 SASEGT. V shed 4 bases, J shed 7 bases, and the junction held 7 bases outside the gene matches. The CDR3 sequence: CASSGTAGGNSPLHF. The CDR3 region has the DNA TGTGCCAGCAGTGGTACGGCAGGGGGAAATTCACCCCTCCACTTT.

The V call is TRBV23-1, the J call TRBJ1-4; the match to TRBD1 covers 9 bases. TRBV23-1 is sorted into the ORF group, with uncertain function. This CDR3 spans 15 amino acids. The V and J ends lost 9 bases and 7 bases, in that order; junction bases with no gene match: 12. The CDR3 loop reads CARSRDRVRSEKLFF. In DNA, the CDR3 is TGCGCCAGGTCCCGGGACAGGGTTAGGAGTGAAAAACTGTTTTTT.

Of note for this clone: A junction end diverges from the germline sequence, so it may reflect a read error. The chain links TRBV6-5 to TRBJ2-7; TRBD1 might be the D (6 bases). Per germline, CDR1 MNHEY and CDR2 SVGAGI. CDR3 length equals 16 residues. CDR3 protein: CASSYSRTGLRYEQYF. The CDR3 bases are TGTGCCAGCAGCTACTCCCGTACAGGGCTCCGGTACGAGCAGTACTTC.

The DNA for the CDR3 is TGTGCCAGTACCATTGGACAGAAACTGTTTTTT. It yields the protein CASTIGQKLFF. The V call is TRBV19, the J call TRBJ1-4; D possibly corresponds to TRBD1 (6 bases). V was shortened by 7 bases and J by 11 bases, with 11 bases between the two germline ends. CDR3 length equals 11 residues. Germline assignment: CDR1 LNHDA and CDR2 SQIVND (reference sequence).